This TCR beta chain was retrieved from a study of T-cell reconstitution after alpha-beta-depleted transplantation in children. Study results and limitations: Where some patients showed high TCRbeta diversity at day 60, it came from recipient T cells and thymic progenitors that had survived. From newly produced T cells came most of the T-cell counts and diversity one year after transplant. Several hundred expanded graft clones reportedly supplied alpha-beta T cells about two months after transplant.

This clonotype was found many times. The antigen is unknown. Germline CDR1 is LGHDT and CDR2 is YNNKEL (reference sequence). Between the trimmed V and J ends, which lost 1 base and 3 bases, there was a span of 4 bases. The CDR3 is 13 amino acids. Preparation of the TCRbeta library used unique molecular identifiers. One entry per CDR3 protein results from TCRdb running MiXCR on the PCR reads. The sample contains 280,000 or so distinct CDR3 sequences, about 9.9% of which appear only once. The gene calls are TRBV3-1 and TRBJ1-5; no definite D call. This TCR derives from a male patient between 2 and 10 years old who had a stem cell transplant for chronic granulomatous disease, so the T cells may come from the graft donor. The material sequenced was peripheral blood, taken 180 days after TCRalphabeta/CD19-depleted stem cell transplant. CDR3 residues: CASSQGLNQPQHF. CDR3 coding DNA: TGTGCCAGCAGCCAAGGGCTCAATCAGCCCCAGCATTTT.